The source of this T cell receptor (beta chain) is a study of neurological immune-mediated disorders (dated by TCRdb to the late 2010s). Context from the whole study: Peripheral blood TCR-beta repertoires from patients with HTLV-I-associated myelopathy (HAM/TSP), patients with multiple sclerosis, and healthy controls were compared in the study using UMI-based sequencing. The cohort comprised about 71 subjects: some 15 HAM/TSP patients, 35 or so multiple sclerosis patients and approximately 20 healthy controls. The approximately 110 TCR-beta libraries included longitudinal samples, technical triplicates and paired sorted CD4+ and CD8+ T-cell subsets alongside PBMC samples.

The CDR3 contains 16 residues, cysteine and phenylalanine counted. Only the CDR3 portion is preserved as DNA: 48 bases, with reading frame beginning at the first base. The germline V gene (reference sequence) provides CDR1 MNHNY and CDR2 SVGAGI. The trim is 5 bases for V and 3 bases for J, with a gap of 17 bases between the germline ends. To synthesize cDNA, template-switch 5'RACE was performed with a primer carrying a 10-nucleotide random unique molecular identifier so that each TCR transcript was tagged. Each sequencing run produced over 180 million TCR-beta sequences covering 15-18 subjects. Total RNA was extracted with the RNeasy kit. The KAPA Real-time Library Amplification kit was used to amplify TCR-beta VDJ regions with primers for the TCR constant region and the 5'RACE anchor. Sample indexes and Illumina adaptors were added in a first PCR, and a second PCR then increased library yield. The roughly 650 bp TCR product was size-selected on a 2% E-gel SizeSelection system after Ampure bead purification. Before pooling, libraries had their quality checked on a Bioanalyzer, their concentration measured with Qubit, and their quantity determined with the Kapa Library Quantification kit. An Illumina HiSeq 2500 was used to sequence the libraries paired-end at 2 x 150 bp. To increase sequence diversity, about 25-31% phiX was spiked into each library pool. The paper's processing steps were these. The quality-filtered reads were processed with the UMI-based MiGEC pipeline, whose error correction step removed more than 80% of the raw TCR sequences. VDJ genes were aligned to IMGT germline references, and clonotypes were defined by unique CDR3 amino acid sequence plus V-J genes. Clonal expansion, Shannon diversity and CDR3 relatedness (CalcPairwiseDistances, ClusterSamples) were evaluated with VDJtools, and phylogenetic trees were built with CLCbio workbench. Expanded clones were defined as having at least 8 unique UMIs, based on coefficient-of-variation modelling across technical triplicates. TCRdb reworked the public reads: Q25 trimming with fastp, MiXCR clone assembly, productive beta chains retained. A single entry per CDR3 protein holds the most common genes and DNA from its merged rows. Clone size and V and J calls follow TCRdb, not the original study. This sample has tens of thousands of distinct CDR3 sequences in its table, and under 6.5% of those were observed once. The ten largest clones take up about 0.57% of the sample.

The healthy controls were volunteers from a blood bank in Maryland, USA. For the sorted-subset TCR libraries, the starting material was about 930,000 sorted CD4+ or CD8+ T cells. PBMCs were separated from peripheral blood using Ficoll-Hypaque density gradient centrifugation and then cryopreserved in liquid nitrogen. Paired sorted CD4+ and CD8+ subsets came from healthy controls, HAM/TSP patients and MS patients. What the research found in general, with its limitations: No identical CDR3 amino acid sequences were shared among expanded clones across subjects, suggesting private TCR-beta repertoires in all groups. TCR clonal expansion was highest in HAM/TSP patients and lowest in MS patients, with MS patients falling below even healthy controls.

This clonotype appeared many times. Its specific antigen is unknown. There are no base qualities to consult, and no much larger clone falls within one base. The chain uses TRBV6-6 and TRBJ1-5; the best D guess is TRBD1, with 5 bases matching. Specimen: CD4+ T cells from blood. The source of this sequence is a woman in her forties in good health. The CDR3 corresponds to CASSPLGGSDNQPQHF. At the DNA level, the sequence is TGTGCCAGCAGTCCCCTGGGGGGGAGTGACAATCAGCCCCAGCATTTT.